This TCR beta chain was observed in a study of spatial heterogeneity in lung cancer. TCRdb used MiXCR to reprocess the 5' RACE reads, holding one entry per CDR3 protein. The table lists some 64,000 distinct CDR3 sequences, approximately 8% of them singletons. In its sample, this clonotype was seen a few times. The CDR3 sequence is 13 residues long. Germline CDR1 reads MNHEY; CDR2 reads SVGAGI. V lost 7 bases, J lost 8 bases, and 15 bases lay in between. Time point meaning: sample taken at primary tumor resection. No cell sorting; template was whole RNA from tumor, lung tissue or PBMC. Samples came from roughly 70 TRACERx patients with untreated early-stage lung cancer.

The clonotype was recovered from a female donor with early-stage non-small cell lung cancer. The starting material was PBMCs, obtained at surgery. The gene calls are TRBV6-5 and TRBJ2-1; tentative D call: TRBD2 (6 bases). CDR3 bases: TGTGCCAGCAATCCGGGAGCTGGCGATGAGCAGTTCTTC. It translates to CASNPGAGDEQFF.